These 14 T cell receptor beta chains were all obtained from the same sample, sequenced in a study of cytomegalovirus exposure and HLA in healthy donors. Vbeta (60) and Jbeta (13) primers were used in the PCR. Some clones are missing from TCRdb's copy, which holds only in-frame ones; the method was immunoSEQ multiplex PCR. The table lists roughly 120,000 clones, approximately 15% of them singletons. The sequenced material came from PBMCs. The receptors come from a woman under 30 in good health and CMV-seronegative.

The chain couples TRBV27 to TRBJ2-3; 8 bases agree with TRBD2. Germline-derived CDR1 and CDR2 are MNHEY and SMNVEV (reference sequence). After removal of 6 bases from V and 7 bases from J, the junction contained 30 bases not matched to a gene. The CDR3 sequence is 21 residues long. In DNA form, the CDR3 reads TGTGCCAGCAGCGCCCACACCGGGACTAGGCGTTCTAAGTCCCCCATTCATACGCAGTATTTT. This translates into CASSAHTGTRRSKSPIHTQYF.

This clone was picked up a small number of times. The chain uses TRBV29-1 and TRBJ2-1, with TRBD2 matching over 7 bases. CDR1 SQVTM and CDR2 ANQGSEA come from the germline V gene. This CDR3 has 16 residues. V lost 3 bases to trimming and J lost 4 bases; unmatched junction nucleotides: 12. DNA for the CDR3: TGCAGCGTTGACTTGGCCGGGACTAAAGGGTACAATGAGCAGTTCTTC. Translation: CSVDLAGTKGYNEQFF.

This clone has a handful of counts. The chain combines TRBV4-3 with TRBJ2-7; TRBD2 aligns across 7 bases. CDR3 length equals 16 residues. CDR1 and CDR2 from the germline V gene are LGHNA and YSLEER. J gave up 7 bases and V 3 bases, and 15 bases lay outside the gene matches. The CDR3 coding sequence is TGCGCCAGCAGCCACCTTGGGGGGGAGGGAGTGAGGGAGCAGTACTTC. Its translation: CASSHLGGEGVREQYF.

This clone was seen many times. The DNA for the CDR3 is TGTGCCAGCAGTCCAACAGGGGTGAGCTCCTACGAGCAGTACTTC. Protein product: CASSPTGVSSYEQYF. V usage is TRBV28 and J usage is TRBJ2-7; 7 bases are a match to TRBD1. CDR3 length: 15 residues. The V gene's germline CDR1 is MDHEN and CDR2 SYDVKM. The J segment lost 0 bases and the V segment lost 5 bases, leaving 7 bases of the junction unmatched.

The rearrangement links TRBV18 to TRBJ2-4; no definite D call. CDR1 KGHSH and CDR2 LQKENI come from the germline V gene. Trimming pared 6 bases from V and 2 bases from J, leaving 14 bases between. This CDR3 is built from 15 residues. CDR3 in DNA: TGTGCCAGCTCCCCCTCAGGCTCAACCAAAAACATTCAGTACTTC. Translation gives CASSPSGSTKNIQYF.

The chain joins TRBV28 to TRBJ1-2, with 8 bases lining up with TRBD1. J gave up 8 bases and V 11 bases, and 16 bases lay outside the gene matches. Germline CDR1 is MDHEN and CDR2 is SYDVKM. The CDR3 is 14 residues long. The DNA of the CDR3 is TGTGCCGAAGCAGGGCAGGGGGCAGGGGGGGGCTACACCTTC. Protein: CAEAGQGAGGGYTF.

The chain combines TRBV5-1 with TRBJ1-4; D is possibly TRBD1 (6 bases). Germline V gives CDR1 SGHRS, CDR2 YFSETQ. The CDR3 length is 15 residues. V lost 2 bases, J lost 8 bases, and 16 bases lay in between. CDR3 in DNA: TGCGCCAGCAGCTTCCAGGGGCACCTTGACGAAAAACTGTTTTTT. It specifies CASSFQGHLDEKLFF.

This clone appeared a few times. The V call is TRBV30, the J call TRBJ2-2; D may be TRBD2 (6 bases). CDR1 is GTSNPN and CDR2 is SVGIG in the germline V gene (reference sequence). This CDR3 spans 14 amino acids. The V and J ends lost 5 bases and 0 bases respectively, with 10 bases between them. The CDR3 region is CAWQAGPNTGELFF. CDR3 DNA sequence: TGTGCCTGGCAAGCGGGCCCGAACACCGGGGAGCTGTTTTTT.

This clone was seen at least ten times. The J gene is TRBJ1-3, the V gene TRBV29-1, with D uncertain. The CDR3 totals 13 residues. From germline, CDR1 is SQVTM and CDR2 ANQGSEA. The V end was cut by 5 bases, the J end by 3 bases, with 11 bases between. The CDR3 DNA is TGCAGCGTTTCCTCCCGGGTTGGAAACACCATATATTTT. Translating it yields CSVSSRVGNTIYF.

This sequence joins TRBV28 and TRBJ2-7; D ambiguous. CDR3 length: 14 residues. Between the trimmed V and J ends, which lost 2 bases and 2 bases, there was a span of 10 bases. The germline gives CDR1 MDHEN, CDR2 SYDVKM. CDR3 sequence (DNA): TGTGCCAGCAGTTTAACCGCGACTGCCTACGAGCAGTACTTC. Encoded protein: CASSLTATAYEQYF.

The genes are TRBV6-5 and TRBJ2-1; 13 bases are a match to TRBD2. The CDR3 contains 15 residues. Unmatched junction bases numbered 6, after V lost 4 bases and J lost 9 bases. Germline CDR1 is MNHEY and CDR2 is SVGAGI. The CDR3 sequence is CASSSITSGGGEQFF. The CDR3 nucleotides are TGTGCCAGCAGTTCCATCACTAGCGGGGGGGGTGAGCAGTTCTTC.

The chain recombines TRBV29-1 with TRBJ2-1, with a tentative D call TRBD1 (5 bases). The CDR3 spans 11 residues. V lost 3 bases and J lost 10, with 10 bases in between. Looked up from germline, CDR1 is SQVTM and CDR2 is ANQGSEA. The CDR3 loop is CSVEHTGEQFF. CDR3 bases: TGCAGCGTTGAGCATACAGGAGAGCAGTTCTTC.

This clone was seen a handful of times. The gene calls are TRBV5-4 and TRBJ2-7; 8 positions agree with TRBD2. V was clipped by 4 bases and J by 5 bases; unmatched bases: 11. CDR1 is SGHNT, CDR2 YYREEE, per germline (reference sequence). This CDR3 is built from 15 residues. This CDR3 is CASSPNGGARNEQYF. The CDR3 coding sequence is TGTGCCAGCAGCCCCAACGGGGGGGCACGGAACGAGCAGTACTTC.

The V call is TRBV5-6, the J call TRBJ1-6; 9 nucleotides match TRBD1. Trimming at V came to 2 bases and at J to 11 bases, leaving 14 bases not matched to a gene. The CDR3 runs to 17 residues. CDR1 is SGHDT and CDR2 is YYEEEE in the germline V gene. CDR3 amino acids: CASSFYTGGSGGTPLHF. DNA for the CDR3: TGTGCCAGCAGCTTCTACACAGGGGGCTCGGGAGGAACACCCCTCCACTTT.